The subject of this entry is one T cell receptor beta chain. Its antigen is still unknown. Losses at the gene ends were 5 bases for V and 8 bases for J; bases not matched to a gene: 8. Per germline, CDR1 SGHAT and CDR2 FQDESV (reference sequence). The CDR3 totals 14 residues. PCR used 60 Vbeta primers and 13 Jbeta primers. The data were produced by immunoSEQ multiplex PCR, yet TCRdb's version contains in-frame clones alone and is incomplete. The sample carries some 150,000 clones, approximately 60% recorded once. The data stem from a study of cytomegalovirus exposure and HLA in healthy donors. Study outcomes and limitations: Analysis was carried out at a later point, and it linked a missense DCLRE1C variant to TCR beta V- and J-gene trimming. Later analysis revealed greater clonal expansion in HLA-associated TCR beta chains than in equally common others. In an earlier analysis, most TCR beta V segments were productive about 87% or about 30% of the time.

The clonotype comes from a woman aged 40 to 49 in good health and CMV-seronegative. The chain has TRBV11-1 and TRBJ2-1; 8 bases are shared with TRBD2. Input material: PBMCs. DNA of the CDR3: TGTGCCAGCAGCCTCGGGGGGGCCGGAGATGAGCAGTTCTTC. It translates to CASSLGGAGDEQFF.